The rows below give T cell receptor beta chains drawn from one sample of a study of beta chain features in type 1 diabetes. This table comes from immunoSEQ multiplex PCR, and its TCRdb copy is limited to in-frame clones, with some not included. The data hold around 70,000 clones, with approximately 50% observed a single time. Material: central memory CD4+ T cells from blood. The receptor set was obtained from a man aged 25-40 years with type 1 diabetes. CDR3s include the opening cysteine and the closing phenylalanine or tryptophan. D genes are given only for firm matches. Clone size appears in some rows only: once, few, many, or a class for an expanded clone.

v_gene: TRBV6-6
d_gene: TRBD2
abundance: -
j_gene: TRBJ2-1
CDR3nt: TGTGCCAGCAGTTACGGAAGCGGGGGAGACAATGAGCAGTTCTTC
CDR3aa: CASSYGSGGDNEQFF

v_gene: TRBV27
d_gene: -
abundance: -
j_gene: TRBJ2-2
CDR3nt: TGTGCCAGCAGTTTCGCAACAGGGCAAGGGACCGGGGAGCTGTTTTTT
CDR3aa: CASSFATGQGTGELFF

v_gene: TRBV2
d_gene: -
abundance: once
j_gene: TRBJ2-3
CDR3nt: TGTGCCAGCATCGAGGCGGGGACCACTACGCAGTATTTT
CDR3aa: CASIEAGTTTQYF

v_gene: TRBV7-9
d_gene: TRBD1
abundance: -
j_gene: TRBJ2-7
CDR3nt: TGTGCCAGCAGTTTCGACAGGGCTCCCTACGAGCAGTACTTC
CDR3aa: CASSFDRAPYEQYF

v_gene: TRBV29-1
d_gene: -
abundance: few
j_gene: TRBJ1-1
CDR3nt: TGCAGCGCCCTTCCCCCACAGGGAGAAGCTTTCTTT
CDR3aa: CSALPPQGEAFF

v_gene: TRBV30
d_gene: -
abundance: -
j_gene: TRBJ1-4
CDR3nt: TGTGCCTGGAGTGTCCGGGACAAGAATGAAAAACTGTTTTTT
CDR3aa: CAWSVRDKNEKLFF

v_gene: TRBV6-4
d_gene: -
abundance: -
j_gene: TRBJ2-1
CDR3nt: TGTGCCACCTCCCAGGACGGGAGCTCCTACAATGAGCAGTTCTTC
CDR3aa: CATSQDGSSYNEQFF

v_gene: TRBV11-3
d_gene: -
abundance: once
j_gene: TRBJ2-3
CDR3nt: TGTGCCAGCAGCTTAGGGTTCGGGGATACGCAGTATTTT
CDR3aa: CASSLGFGDTQYF

v_gene: TRBV7-2
d_gene: TRBD2
abundance: few
j_gene: TRBJ2-3
CDR3nt: TGTGCCAGCAGCTTAGGCCGGGGGGGCCGCACAGATACGCAGTATTTT
CDR3aa: CASSLGRGGRTDTQYF

v_gene: TRBV6-5
d_gene: -
abundance: -
j_gene: TRBJ1-3
CDR3nt: TGTGCCAGCAGATACTCCAGGGAACCTGGAAACACCATATATTTT
CDR3aa: CASRYSREPGNTIYF

v_gene: TRBV13
d_gene: -
abundance: few
j_gene: TRBJ1-3
CDR3nt: TGTGCCAGCCAGCGCGGGGGGACCGGCTCTGGAAACACCATATATTTT
CDR3aa: CASQRGGTGSGNTIYF

v_gene: TRBV5-4
d_gene: TRBD2
abundance: -
j_gene: TRBJ2-1
CDR3nt: TGTGCCAGCAGCCCTGGAGGGCGGGGGGCGTACAATGAGCAGTTCTTC
CDR3aa: CASSPGGRGAYNEQFF

v_gene: TRBV11-3
d_gene: TRBD2
abundance: -
j_gene: TRBJ2-2
CDR3nt: TGTGCCAGCAGCCGCGTTAGCGGGGCGTCCACCGGGGAGCTGTTTTTT
CDR3aa: CASSRVSGASTGELFF

v_gene: TRBV15
d_gene: TRBD2
abundance: -
j_gene: TRBJ2-2
CDR3nt: TGTGCCACCAGCCGGGGACTAGCGGCGAACACCGGGGAGCTGTTTTTT
CDR3aa: CATSRGLAANTGELFF

v_gene: TRBV7-9
d_gene: TRBD1
abundance: few
j_gene: TRBJ1-1
CDR3nt: TGTGCCAGCAGCTCCGGACAGGGTAGGATGAACACTGAAGCTTTCTTT
CDR3aa: CASSSGQGRMNTEAFF

v_gene: TRBV6-6
d_gene: TRBD1
abundance: -
j_gene: TRBJ1-1
CDR3nt: TGTGCCAGCAGTCACAGGGGGCAAAAGGTGAACACTGAAGCTTTCTTT
CDR3aa: CASSHRGQKVNTEAFF

v_gene: TRBV4-2
d_gene: TRBD1
abundance: few
j_gene: TRBJ2-7
CDR3nt: TGTGCCAGCAGCCAGGATACCGGGACAGGCCTCTCCTACGAGCAGTACTTC
CDR3aa: CASSQDTGTGLSYEQYF

v_gene: TRBV5-4
d_gene: -
abundance: -
j_gene: TRBJ1-1
CDR3nt: TGTGCCAGCAGCTTCAATGGGCCCCCGGCTTTCTTT
CDR3aa: CASSFNGPPAFF

v_gene: TRBV5-1
d_gene: TRBD1
abundance: -
j_gene: TRBJ2-2
CDR3nt: TGCGCCAGCGGTCCGGGACAGGAAGACACCGGGGAGCTGTTTTTT
CDR3aa: CASGPGQEDTGELFF

v_gene: TRBV30
d_gene: TRBD1
abundance: -
j_gene: TRBJ1-4
CDR3nt: TGTGCCTGGAGTTCGGACAGGGATGGGGGTAGTAATGAAAAACTGTTTTTT
CDR3aa: CAWSSDRDGGSNEKLFF

v_gene: TRBV11-2
d_gene: -
abundance: few
j_gene: TRBJ2-7
CDR3nt: TGTGCCAGCAGCTTAATGCCAATGAGCGGGGAGCAGTACTTC
CDR3aa: CASSLMPMSGEQYF

v_gene: TRBV5-4
d_gene: -
abundance: -
j_gene: TRBJ1-1
CDR3nt: TGTGCCAGCAGACGGGGGAACACTGAAGCTTTCTTT
CDR3aa: CASRRGNTEAFF

v_gene: TRBV29-1
d_gene: TRBD1
abundance: -
j_gene: TRBJ2-7
CDR3nt: TGCAGCGCCGGCGGGACAGGGTCCTACGAGCAGTACTTC
CDR3aa: CSAGGTGSYEQYF

v_gene: TRBV5-1
d_gene: -
abundance: -
j_gene: TRBJ2-5
CDR3nt: TGCGCCAGCAGCTTGGGACAGGGACTCGAGACCCAGTACTTC
CDR3aa: CASSLGQGLETQYF

v_gene: TRBV6-1
d_gene: TRBD1
abundance: -
j_gene: TRBJ1-2
CDR3nt: TGTGCCAGCACCCAAACAGGGGCCAACTATGGCTACACCTTC
CDR3aa: CASTQTGANYGYTF

v_gene: TRBV27
d_gene: TRBD1
abundance: -
j_gene: TRBJ1-2
CDR3nt: TGTGCCAGCAGTTTATCGCCGGGACAGCTCTATGGCTACACCTTC
CDR3aa: CASSLSPGQLYGYTF

v_gene: TRBV2
d_gene: TRBD1
abundance: -
j_gene: TRBJ2-2
CDR3nt: TGTGCCGCTCTGACCGGGACAGGGGTTACCGGGGAGCTGTTTTTT
CDR3aa: CAALTGTGVTGELFF

v_gene: TRBV19
d_gene: TRBD1
abundance: -
j_gene: TRBJ1-5
CDR3nt: TGTGCCAGTAGTCCCAAGGACAGGGTTTATAGCAATCAGCCCCAGCATTTT
CDR3aa: CASSPKDRVYSNQPQHF

v_gene: TRBV6-6
d_gene: -
abundance: -
j_gene: TRBJ2-3
CDR3nt: TGTGCCAGCAGTAACCGCCAGGGGTTGGGCACAGATACGCAGTATTTT
CDR3aa: CASSNRQGLGTDTQYF